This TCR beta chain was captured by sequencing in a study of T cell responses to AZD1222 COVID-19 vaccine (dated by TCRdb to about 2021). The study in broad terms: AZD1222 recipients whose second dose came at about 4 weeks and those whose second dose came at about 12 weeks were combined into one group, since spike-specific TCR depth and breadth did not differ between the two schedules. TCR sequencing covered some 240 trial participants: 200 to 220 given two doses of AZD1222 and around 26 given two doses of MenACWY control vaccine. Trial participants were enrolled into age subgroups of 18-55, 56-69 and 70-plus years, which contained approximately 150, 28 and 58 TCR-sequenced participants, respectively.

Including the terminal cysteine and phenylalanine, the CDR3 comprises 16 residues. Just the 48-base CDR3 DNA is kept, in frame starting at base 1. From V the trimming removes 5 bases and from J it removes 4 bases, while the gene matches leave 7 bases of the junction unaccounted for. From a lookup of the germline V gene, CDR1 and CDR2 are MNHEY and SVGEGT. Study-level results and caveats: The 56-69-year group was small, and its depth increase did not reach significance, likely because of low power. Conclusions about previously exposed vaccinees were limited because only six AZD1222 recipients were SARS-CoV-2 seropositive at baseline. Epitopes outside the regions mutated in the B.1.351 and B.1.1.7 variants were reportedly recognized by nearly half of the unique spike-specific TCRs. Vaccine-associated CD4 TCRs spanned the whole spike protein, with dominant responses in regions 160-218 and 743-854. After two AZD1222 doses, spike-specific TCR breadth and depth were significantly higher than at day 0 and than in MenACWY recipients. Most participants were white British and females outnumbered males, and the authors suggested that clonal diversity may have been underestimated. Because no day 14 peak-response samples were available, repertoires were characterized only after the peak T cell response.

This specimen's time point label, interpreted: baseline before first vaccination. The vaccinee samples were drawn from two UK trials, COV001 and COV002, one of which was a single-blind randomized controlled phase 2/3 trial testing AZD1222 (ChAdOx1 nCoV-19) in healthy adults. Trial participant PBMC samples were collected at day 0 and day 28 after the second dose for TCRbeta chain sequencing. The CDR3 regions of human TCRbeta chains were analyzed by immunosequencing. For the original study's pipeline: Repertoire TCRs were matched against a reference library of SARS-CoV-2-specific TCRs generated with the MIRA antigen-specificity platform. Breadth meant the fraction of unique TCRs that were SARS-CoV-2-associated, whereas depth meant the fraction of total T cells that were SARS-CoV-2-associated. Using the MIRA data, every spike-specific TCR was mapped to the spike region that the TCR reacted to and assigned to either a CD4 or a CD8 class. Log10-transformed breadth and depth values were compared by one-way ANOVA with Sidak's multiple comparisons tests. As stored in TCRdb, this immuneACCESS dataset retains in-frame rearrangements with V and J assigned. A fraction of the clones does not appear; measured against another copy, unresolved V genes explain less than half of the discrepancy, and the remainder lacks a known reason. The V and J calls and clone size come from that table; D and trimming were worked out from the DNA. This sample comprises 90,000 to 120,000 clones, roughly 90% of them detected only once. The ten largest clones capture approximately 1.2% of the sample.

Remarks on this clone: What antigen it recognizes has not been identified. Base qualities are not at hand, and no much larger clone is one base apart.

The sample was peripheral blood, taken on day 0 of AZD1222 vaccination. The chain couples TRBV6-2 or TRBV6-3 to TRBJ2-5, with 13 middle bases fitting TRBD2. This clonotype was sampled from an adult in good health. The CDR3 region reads CASSPRTSGRGETQYF. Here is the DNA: TGTGCCAGCAGTCCCCGGACTAGCGGGAGAGGAGAGACCCAGTACTTC.